What follows are 22 T cell receptor beta chains derived from one specimen sequenced in a study of cytomegalovirus exposure and HLA in healthy donors. Data came from immunoSEQ multiplex PCR; TCRdb stores just in-frame clones and leaves some out. The profile shows 100,000 to 150,000 clones, about 91% of them singletons. The sequencing sample was made of PBMCs. These receptors were obtained from a woman between 18 and 30 years old in good health and CMV-seronegative.

The J gene is TRBJ1-1, the V gene TRBV18; D unresolved. CDR3 length: 17 amino acids. Germline values: CDR1 KGHSH, CDR2 LQKENI. The V and J ends lost 0 bases and 1 base respectively, with 15 bases between them. The CDR3 reads CASSPPLGLVKNTEAFF. The CDR3 DNA is TGTGCCAGCTCACCACCTCTCGGACTGGTAAAGAACACTGAAGCTTTCTTT.

The rearrangement uses TRBV5-1 and TRBJ2-7; 9 bases fit TRBD2. V gave up 0 bases and J gave up 0 bases; unmatched junction bases: 1. Germline CDR1 is SGHRS and CDR2 is YFSETQ. There are 15 residues in the CDR3. The CDR3 sequence: CASSLVSGSSYEQYF. Written as DNA, the CDR3 is TGCGCCAGCAGCTTGGTTAGCGGGAGCTCCTACGAGCAGTACTTC.

The V and J genes are TRBV21-1 and TRBJ2-2; the table gives TRBD2 as D, unverified against the DNA. TRBV21-1 is listed as a pseudogene. The CDR3 extends over 18 amino acids. CDR3 amino acids: CASSRGPGTSGNTGELFF. CDR3 coding DNA: TGTGCCAGCAGTAGAGGCCCTGGGACTAGCGGGAACACCGGGGAGCTGTTTTTT.

This chain uses TRBV2 with TRBJ2-1; perhaps TRBD2 as D (6 bases). The germline V and J ends were trimmed by 2 bases and 7 bases, with 18 bases remaining between them. Germline V CDR1 and CDR2: SNHLY, FYNNEI. The CDR3 runs 16 residues. The CDR3 spells CASSELAPVALNEQFF. Written as DNA, the CDR3 is TGTGCCAGCAGTGAACTAGCGCCCGTAGCGCTTAATGAGCAGTTCTTC.

The chain combines TRBV19 with TRBJ2-7; 7 bases align to TRBD1. The CDR3 contains 14 residues. Trimming removed 5 bases from V and 2 bases from J; junction bases left unmatched: 6. In germline, CDR1 is LNHDA, CDR2 SQIVND (reference sequence). CDR3 sequence reads: CASSRDRAPYEQYF. CDR3 coding DNA: TGTGCCAGTAGTCGCGACAGGGCCCCCTACGAGCAGTACTTC.

The chain has TRBV7-3 and TRBJ2-1; TRBD2 aligns across 9 bases. Germline CDR1 is SGHTA and CDR2 is FQGTGA. This CDR3 spans 16 amino acids. Trimming at V came to 5 bases and at J to 6 bases, leaving 11 bases not matched to a gene. CDR3 region: CASSLQIAGARNEQFF. Written as DNA, the CDR3 is TGTGCCAGCAGCCTACAAATAGCGGGGGCGCGCAATGAGCAGTTCTTC.

This clone has just a few counts. The chain joins TRBV4-1 to TRBJ1-6, with 8 positions matching TRBD1. The germline gives CDR1 MGHRA, CDR2 YSYEKL. The V segment lost 6 bases and the J segment 7 bases; nucleotides outside the gene matches: 8. This CDR3 has 15 residues. The CDR3 coding sequence is TGCGCCAGCAGACCCCTGGGGACAGGAAATTCACCCCTCCACTTT. Its translation is CASRPLGTGNSPLHF.

For this clone: This CDR3 is also generated by other DNA sequences in the sample. V usage is TRBV28 and J usage is TRBJ1-5; D is undetermined. CDR3 size: 15 residues. V was trimmed by 6 bases and J by 0 bases, leaving 12 bases between them. Germline lookup yields CDR1 MDHEN and CDR2 SYDVKM. CDR3 loop: CASRHRTDSNQPQHF. The CDR3 DNA follows: TGTGCCAGCAGGCACCGGACTGATAGCAATCAGCCCCAGCATTTT.

The V gene is TRBV29-1, the J gene TRBJ2-7; D perhaps matches TRBD1 (6 bases). Trimming took 4 bases from V and 3 from J, leaving 10 bases between them. Germline V lookup: CDR1 SQVTM, CDR2 ANQGSEA. This CDR3 contains 12 residues. In DNA form, the CDR3 reads TGCAGCGTTGGACGGACAGTCTACGAGCAGTACTTC. Protein product: CSVGRTVYEQYF.

J is TRBJ1-6 and V is TRBV18; D perhaps matches TRBD1 (5 bases). The CDR3 has 15 amino acids. The germline V and J ends were trimmed by 3 bases and 3 bases, with 9 bases remaining between them. Germline loops: CDR1 KGHSH, CDR2 LQKENI. The CDR3 nucleotides read TGTGCCAGCTCACCGGCCCAGGGCTATAATTCACCCCTCCACTTT. Translation: CASSPAQGYNSPLHF.

The chain recombines TRBV5-1 with TRBJ2-3; TRBD2 matches at 7 bases. J was trimmed by 2 bases and V by 4 bases; bases with no gene match: 13. This CDR3 comprises 17 residues. Germline V gene data show CDR1 as SGHRS and CDR2 as YFSETQ. The CDR3 region has the DNA TGCGCCAGCAGCCGGAGCGGGACTCAAACCTCCACAGATACGCAGTATTTT. Amino acid sequence: CASSRSGTQTSTDTQYF.

This clone was seen just once. The chain couples TRBV6-5 to TRBJ1-2; a possible D gene is TRBD1 (5 bases). CDR3 length equals 15 residues. Germline-derived CDR1 and CDR2 are MNHEY and SVGAGI. The V end lost 2 bases, the J end lost 3 bases, and 13 bases lay between the germline ends. The CDR3 DNA follows: TGTGCCAGCAGTTACCAGCCACGACAGTACTATGGCTACACCTTC. This encodes CASSYQPRQYYGYTF.

The genes are TRBV9 and TRBJ2-3; weak D call: TRBD1 (7 bases). This CDR3 contains 16 residues. The germline V gene has CDR1 SGDLS and CDR2 YYNGEE. V lost 3 bases and J lost 3, with 17 bases in between. CDR3 nucleotide sequence: TGTGCCAGCAGCGGACTCAGGGGGGCCAGTACAGATACGCAGTATTTT. This translates into CASSGLRGASTDTQYF.

The J gene is TRBJ1-3, the V gene TRBV9; TRBD1 aligns across 8 bases. The CDR3 contains 15 residues. The ends lost 5 bases at V and 0 bases at J; junction bases unmatched: 4. The germline V gene has CDR1 SGDLS and CDR2 YYNGEE. The CDR3 here is CASSGQGLSGNTIYF. The DNA for the CDR3 is TGTGCCAGCAGTGGACAGGGCCTCTCTGGAAACACCATATATTTT.

V gene TRBV10-2 combines with J gene TRBJ1-2; perhaps TRBD1 as D (6 bases). Trimming removed 2 bases at V and 2 bases at J, with 12 bases between. The germline gives CDR1 WSHSY, CDR2 SAAADI. The CDR3 totals 15 residues. CDR3 DNA: TGCGCCAGCAGTGAGACGGGAACAGGGAACTATGGCTACACCTTC. Translated: CASSETGTGNYGYTF.

This clone has just one count. The chain employs TRBV10-3 and TRBJ1-2; D not resolved. V lost 4 bases and J 0 bases, leaving 9 bases between the germline ends. The CDR3 has 14 residues. Germline V gene sequence: CDR1 ENHRY, CDR2 SYGVKD. The CDR3 nucleotides read TGTGCCATCAGTGGAGGTGTGGCTAACTATGGCTACACCTTC. This codes for CAISGGVANYGYTF.

The chain joins TRBV19 to TRBJ1-1; D possibly corresponds to TRBD1 (5 bases). CDR1 and CDR2 (germline): LNHDA, SQIVND (reference sequence). V dropped 3 bases and J dropped 0 bases, with 8 bases sitting between them. The length of the CDR3 is 14 residues. CDR3 region: CASSMGGMNTEAFF. The CDR3 coding sequence is TGTGCCAGTAGTATGGGGGGAATGAACACTGAAGCTTTCTTT. The variable domain in full, with the rest retrieved from reference TRBV19 and TRBJ1-1, is DGGITQSPKYLFRKEGQNVTLSCEQNLNHDAMYWYRQDPGQGLRLIYYSQIVNDFQKGDIAEGYSVSREKKESFPLTVTSAQKNPTAFYLCASSMGGMNTEAFFGQGTRLTVV.

The CDR3 DNA is TGCACCAGCAACGGGACAGCGCCTTATTATGGCTACACCTTC. Translated: CTSNGTAPYYGYTF. The V call is TRBV1, the J call TRBJ1-2; TRBD1, the D gene given by the table, was not confirmed from the DNA. TRBV1 has pseudogene status. This CDR3 region has 14 residues.

This clone was seen at least ten times. This chain links TRBV13 with TRBJ1-2; the D gene is possibly TRBD1 (5 bases). V was shortened by 5 bases and J by 7 bases, with 8 bases between the two germline ends. Germline values: CDR1 PRHDT, CDR2 FYEKMQ (reference sequence). The CDR3 sequence is 11 residues long. The CDR3 bases are TGTGCCAGCAGCCCAGACAGTGGCTACACCTTC. Protein sequence: CASSPDSGYTF.

The chain recombines TRBV18 with TRBJ2-5; possibly TRBD2 for D (6 bases). The ends were cut back, 0 bases at V and 5 bases at J, with 10 bases in the middle. The length of the CDR3 is 14 residues. Germline loops: CDR1 KGHSH, CDR2 LQKENI. CDR3 in DNA: TGTGCCAGCTCACCACCTGCAGGGAGGGAGACCCAGTACTTC. It translates to CASSPPAGRETQYF.

The gene calls are TRBV9 and TRBJ2-3; D is perhaps TRBD1 (6 bases). V gave up 0 bases and J gave up 2 bases, with 10 bases separating them. CDR1 and CDR2 from the germline V gene are SGDLS and YYNGEE. This CDR3 has 15 amino acids. For the CDR3, the DNA is TGTGCCAGCAGCGTAGCAGGGGCTACCACAGATACGCAGTATTTT. Protein sequence: CASSVAGATTDTQYF.

The chain uses TRBV5-4 and TRBJ1-1; TRBD1 is a possible D gene (6 bases). CDR1 and CDR2 from the germline V gene are SGHNT and YYREEE (reference sequence). Trimming took off 8 bases at V and 4 bases at J, with 9 bases between the two ends. The CDR3 runs 11 residues. CDR3 region: CASTGPTEAFF. As DNA, the CDR3 is TGTGCCAGTACAGGGCCCACTGAAGCTTTCTTT. Variable domain in full (rest from reference TRBV5-4 and TRBJ1-1): ETGVTQSPTHLIKTRGQQVTLRCSSQSGHNTVSWYQQALGQGPQFIFQYYREEENGRGNFPPRFSGLQFPNYSSELNVNALELDDSALYLCASTGPTEAFFGQGTRLTVV.